A selection of T cell receptor beta chains follows, all from one sample in a study of blood T cell repertoires in COVID-19. Using immunoSEQ multiplex PCR, the repertoire was profiled, and TCRdb retains in-frame clones only, with some absent. The table shows approximately 38,000 clones, with about 91% occurring only once. The sample was peripheral blood. These receptors were obtained from a human donor in a cohort sampled during active COVID-19. Each CDR3 is given with its conserved first and last residue. A D gene is named only where the DNA matches it firmly. Rows may omit the clone size; those that give it use once, few, many or a size class.

J | V | size | D | CDR3 | DNA
TRBJ2-5 | TRBV24-1 | once | TRBD1 | CATSDPGTGEETQYF | TGTGCCACCAGTGATCCCGGGACAGGGGAAGAGACCCAGTACTTC
TRBJ2-7 | TRBV7-2 | NA | NA | CASSFRERGIYEQYF | TGTGCCAGCAGCTTTAGGGAGCGAGGGATTTACGAGCAGTACTTC
TRBJ1-4 | TRBV18 | NA | NA | CASSPDQGSEKLFF | TGTGCCAGCTCACCAGATCAGGGGTCGGAAAAACTGTTTTTT
TRBJ2-1 | TRBV7-2 | NA | TRBD2 | CASRGSSGRVYNEQFF | TGTGCCAGCAGGGGGTCTAGCGGGAGGGTCTACAATGAGCAGTTCTTC
TRBJ2-5 | TRBV5-1 | NA | NA | CASSLATVGETQYF | TGCGCCAGCAGCTTGGCGACAGTTGGGGAGACCCAGTACTTC
TRBJ2-3 | TRBV6-5 | NA | TRBD2 | CASRPLAASTDTQYF | TGTGCCAGCAGACCACTAGCGGCTAGCACAGATACGCAGTATTTT
TRBJ2-1 | TRBV27 | NA | TRBD2 | CASSLILAGGHEQFF | TGTGCCAGCAGTTTAATACTAGCGGGAGGCCATGAGCAGTTCTTC
TRBJ2-2 | TRBV5-1 | NA | TRBD2 | CASRPTLAGVGTGELFF | TGCGCCAGCAGGCCAACTTTAGCGGGAGTGGGTACCGGGGAGCTGTTTTTT
TRBJ1-2 | TRBV7-9 | NA | TRBD1 | CASSLRGQGANYGYTF | TGTGCCAGCAGCTTAAGGGGGCAGGGGGCTAACTATGGCTACACCTTC
TRBJ1-1 | TRBV2 | NA | TRBD1 | CASDGQGFTEAFF | TGTGCCAGCGACGGACAGGGTTTCACTGAAGCTTTCTTT
TRBJ2-1 | TRBV10-3 | once | NA | CAISEGHYNEQFF | TGTGCCATCAGTGAAGGACATTACAATGAGCAGTTCTTC
TRBJ2-4 | TRBV12-3/TRBV12-4 | NA | NA | CASSPLVGVIQYF | TGTGCCAGCAGCCCCCTGGTGGGAGTAATTCAGTACTTC
TRBJ2-7 | TRBV4-1 | NA | TRBD2 | CASSQVRGDFSYEQYF | TGCGCCAGCAGCCAAGTTCGGGGGGACTTTTCCTACGAGCAGTACTTC
TRBJ2-3 | TRBV10-1 | NA | TRBD2 | CASSDTLAGGTDTQYF | TGCGCCAGCAGTGACACTCTAGCGGGGGGTACGGATACGCAGTATTTT
TRBJ2-1 | TRBV5-8 | NA | TRBD2 | CASSLKLRTSGTWANEQFF | TGTGCCAGCAGCTTGAAGCTAAGGACTAGCGGGACTTGGGCCAATGAGCAGTTCTTC
TRBJ2-7 | TRBV6-5 | NA | TRBD2 | CASSSGTSGRGEQYF | TGTGCCAGCAGTAGCGGGACTAGCGGGAGAGGCGAGCAGTACTTC
TRBJ2-1 | TRBV19 | NA | TRBD2 | CASSTPPGAGGRNEQFF | TGTGCCAGTAGTACTCCTCCGGGGGCGGGAGGGCGGAATGAGCAGTTCTTC
TRBJ2-7 | TRBV5-1 | NA | TRBD2 | CASSRTSGTGYEQYF | TGCGCCAGCAGCAGGACTAGCGGAACTGGCTACGAGCAGTACTTC
TRBJ2-5 | TRBV5-1 | NA | TRBD2 | CASSLGTSVYQETQYF | TGCGCCAGCAGCTTGGGGACTAGCGTGTACCAAGAGACCCAGTACTTC
TRBJ2-3 | TRBV5-4 | once | TRBD2 | CASSFRLAGGTDTQYF | TGTGCCAGCAGCTTTCGACTAGCGGGAGGGACAGATACGCAGTATTTT
TRBJ2-7 | TRBV19 | few | TRBD1 | CASSRDRGSAYEQYF | TGTGCCAGTAGTCGGGACAGGGGTTCGGCCTACGAGCAGTACTTC
TRBJ1-2 | TRBV6-5 | NA | NA | CASSSVTHGYTF | TGTGCCAGCAGTTCAGTAACCCATGGCTACACCTTC
TRBJ2-5 | TRBV5-6 | NA | NA | CASSLVGQGQETQYF | TGTGCCAGCAGCTTGGTCGGGCAGGGCCAAGAGACCCAGTACTTC
TRBJ2-5 | TRBV28 | NA | NA | CASRTGRYFVDGQETQYF | TGTGCCAGCAGGACTGGGAGATACTTCGTGGACGGGCAAGAGACCCAGTACTTC
TRBJ2-1 | TRBV4-2 | NA | TRBD2 | CASSQEGLAGYDEQFF | TGTGCCAGCAGCCAAGAAGGACTAGCGGGGTACGATGAGCAGTTCTTC
TRBJ2-1 | TRBV6-4 | NA | NA | CASSDEGSMDEQFF | TGTGCCAGCAGTGATGAGGGATCCATGGATGAGCAGTTCTTC
TRBJ2-7 | TRBV4-1 | NA | TRBD1 | CASSQARDSFTYEQYF | TGCGCCAGCAGCCAAGCGAGGGACAGTTTTACCTACGAGCAGTACTTC
TRBJ1-1 | TRBV6-5 | NA | TRBD1 | CASSYGTGNTEAFF | TGTGCCAGCAGTTACGGGACAGGGAACACTGAAGCTTTCTTT
TRBJ1-2 | TRBV27 | NA | NA | CASSSTGEGYTF | TGTGCCAGCAGTTCGACAGGCGAGGGCTACACCTTC
TRBJ2-3 | TRBV7-9 | NA | NA | CASSLTDTDTQYF | TGTGCCAGCAGCTTAACAGACACAGATACGCAGTATTTT
TRBJ1-4 | TRBV7-9 | NA | NA | CASSLVGRGSEKLFF | TGTGCCAGCAGCTTAGTTGGGAGAGGGAGTGAAAAACTGTTTTTT
TRBJ1-6 | TRBV30 | NA | TRBD1 | CAWSTGQGNSPLHF | TGTGCCTGGAGTACTGGACAGGGTAATTCACCCCTCCACTTT
TRBJ2-7 | TRBV30 | NA | TRBD2 | CAWSPPSGRAKEQYF | TGTGCCTGGAGTCCTCCTAGCGGGAGGGCAAAGGAGCAGTACTTC
TRBJ2-7 | TRBV6-5 | NA | TRBD1 | CASRGTGGYEQYF | TGTGCCAGCAGGGGGACAGGGGGGTACGAGCAGTACTTC
TRBJ2-6 | TRBV25-1 | NA | TRBD1 | CASSRTGRGANVLTF | TGTGCCAGCAGTAGGACAGGGCGTGGGGCCAACGTCCTGACTTTC
TRBJ2-7 | TRBV5-1 | NA | TRBD2 | CASSPYDGASGSSYEQYF | TGCGCCAGCAGCCCATACGATGGGGCTAGCGGGAGCTCCTACGAGCAGTACTTC
TRBJ2-3 | TRBV24-1 | NA | NA | CATSGVVPTQYF | TGTGCCACCAGTGGTGTAGTTCCTACGCAGTATTTT
TRBJ2-7 | TRBV11-2 | NA | TRBD1 | CASSTGQIYYEQYF | TGTGCCAGCAGCACGGGACAGATTTACTACGAGCAGTACTTC
TRBJ2-3 | TRBV28 | NA | NA | CASSQWQIFTDTQYF | TGTGCCAGCAGCCAGTGGCAGATTTTCACAGATACGCAGTATTTT
TRBJ2-4 | TRBV11-2 | NA | NA | CASSFGQLAKNIQYF | TGTGCCAGCAGCTTTGGACAGCTGGCCAAAAACATTCAGTACTTC
TRBJ2-7 | TRBV28 | NA | TRBD1 | CASSRPGTGSYEQYF | TGTGCCAGCAGCCGCCCCGGGACAGGGTCTTACGAGCAGTACTTC
TRBJ2-1 | TRBV5-1 | NA | TRBD2 | CASSLEGRANEQFF | TGCGCCAGCAGCTTGGAGGGGAGGGCCAATGAGCAGTTCTTC
TRBJ2-2 | TRBV19 | NA | TRBD1 | CASSIQGAAGELFF | TGTGCCAGTAGTATCCAGGGGGCGGCCGGGGAGCTGTTTTTT
TRBJ1-1 | TRBV5-1 | NA | NA | CASSLSPTGPMNTEAFF | TGCGCCAGCAGCTTGTCCCCGACAGGCCCAATGAACACTGAAGCTTTCTTT
TRBJ2-5 | TRBV4-2 | NA | TRBD2 | CASSQVGGGRGETQYF | TGTGCCAGCAGCCAAGTAGGCGGGGGGCGCGGGGAGACCCAGTACTTC
TRBJ1-5 | TRBV30 | NA | NA | CAWSRQQNQPQHF | TGTGCCTGGAGTAGACAGCAAAATCAGCCCCAGCATTTT
TRBJ1-1 | TRBV19 | once | NA | CASSIVLDSLNTEAFF | TGTGCCAGTAGTATAGTGTTGGACAGTTTGAACACTGAAGCTTTCTTT
TRBJ2-2 | TRBV7-8 | NA | TRBD1 | CASSFGTGGHGELFF | TGTGCCAGCAGCTTCGGGACAGGGGGCCACGGGGAGCTGTTTTTT
TRBJ2-3 | TRBV3-1/TRBV3-2 | NA | TRBD2 | CAASQRELSDTQYF | TGTGCCGCTTCCCAGCGGGAGTTATCGGATACGCAGTATTTT
TRBJ2-7 | TRBV28 | NA | NA | CASSLVGSARIGYEQYF | TGTGCCAGCAGTTTGGTCGGGAGCGCTCGAATCGGTTACGAGCAGTACTTC
TRBJ2-1 | TRBV28 | NA | NA | CASSSYNEQFF | TGTGCCAGCAGTTCATACAATGAGCAGTTCTTC
TRBJ2-3 | TRBV5-4 | NA | NA | CASSLGPWGTSTDTQYF | TGTGCCAGCAGCTTGGGCCCTTGGGGGACTAGCACAGATACGCAGTATTTT
TRBJ2-5 | TRBV28 | NA | NA | CASSRRPLNEETQYF | TGTGCCAGCAGCCGCAGGCCCCTTAACGAAGAGACCCAGTACTTC
TRBJ2-5 | TRBV9 | once | NA | CASSVGGSGQETQYF | TGTGCCAGCAGCGTAGGTGGGAGCGGCCAAGAGACCCAGTACTTC
TRBJ1-2 | TRBV5-4 | NA | TRBD1 | CASSPPRGRTYGYTF | TGTGCCAGCAGCCCTCCCAGGGGGCGTACCTATGGCTACACCTTC
TRBJ2-7 | TRBV6-5 | NA | TRBD2 | CASSYSGGGTYEQYF | TGTGCCAGCAGTTACTCGGGCGGGGGGACCTACGAGCAGTACTTC
TRBJ1-1 | TRBV7-9 | NA | NA | CASSFGRANTEAFF | TGTGCCAGCAGCTTTGGCAGGGCCAACACTGAAGCTTTCTTT